One and the same sample provided the 32 T cell receptor beta chains below, sequenced in a study of shared clonotypes between healthy human individuals. The method was immunoSEQ multiplex PCR; TCRdb's version includes in-frame clones alone and lacks a portion of them. The sample carries approximately 2.5 million clones, around nine tenths recorded once. Material for sequencing was naive CD4+ T cells sorted from blood. This sample's subset: CD45RA+ positively selected. The receptors come from a man aged 18 to 35 in good health.

The gene calls are TRBV6-5 and TRBJ2-3, with 9 bases aligning to TRBD1. Germline loops: CDR1 MNHEY, CDR2 SVGAGI. Trimming took 8 bases from V and 2 from J; bases not matched to a gene: 5. The CDR3 runs 14 residues. For the CDR3, the DNA is TGTGCCAGCTTGGACAGGGGCAACACAGATACGCAGTATTTT. Translated, it gives CASLDRGNTDTQYF.

This clone was recorded only once. The gene calls are TRBV19 and TRBJ2-2; D is uncertain. V lost 0 bases and J 4 bases, leaving 9 bases between the germline ends. The CDR3 runs 15 residues. Per the germline V gene, CDR1 is LNHDA and CDR2 is SQIVND (reference sequence). CDR3 nucleotides: TGTGCCAGTAGTATAGATAGGGCAGCCACCGGGGAGCTGTTTTTT. Translation: CASSIDRAATGELFF.

The CDR3: CASTSGRNWGNQPQHF. As DNA, the CDR3 is TGTGCCAGCACCTCAGGACGAAATTGGGGCAATCAGCCCCAGCATTTT. The J gene is TRBJ1-5, the V gene TRBV28; D is ambiguous. V was trimmed by 7 bases and J by 2 bases, leaving 18 bases between them. The CDR3 sequence is 16 residues long. Germline-derived CDR1 and CDR2 are MDHEN and SYDVKM.

The V and J genes are TRBV4-1 and TRBJ2-2; possible D gene TRBD1, 6 bases. In germline, CDR1 is MGHRA, CDR2 YSYEKL. CDR3 length: 15 amino acids. Trimming took 1 base from V and 5 from J, leaving 11 bases between them. This chain's CDR3 is CASSQGAGQTGELFF. The CDR3 bases are TGCGCCAGCAGCCAAGGAGCCGGACAGACCGGGGAGCTGTTTTTT.

This chain uses TRBV6-5 with TRBJ2-2; D call uncertain. V lost 8 bases and J 0 bases, leaving 13 bases between the germline ends. The CDR3 runs 15 residues. Germline loops: CDR1 MNHEY, CDR2 SVGAGI. The CDR3 region is CASAPPGSNTGELFF. In nucleotides, the CDR3 is TGTGCCAGCGCCCCCCCTGGGTCGAACACCGGGGAGCTGTTTTTT.

For this clone: Other DNA sequences in this specimen translate into the identical CDR3. CDR3 coding DNA: TGCGCCAGCAGTGACGGGGGGTATGGCTACACCTTC. This translates into CASSDGGYGYTF. The V call is TRBV10-2, the J call TRBJ1-2; tentative D call: TRBD1 (5 bases). Germline CDR1 and CDR2: WSHSY and SAAADI. This CDR3 contains 12 residues. V was trimmed by 3 bases and J by 5 bases, leaving 7 bases between them.

The chain couples TRBV6-6 to TRBJ1-1; D is unresolved. The germline V gene has CDR1 MNHNY and CDR2 SVGAGI (reference sequence). Between the trimmed V and J ends, which lost 7 bases and 0 bases, there was a span of 9 bases. The CDR3 has 13 residues. The CDR3 bases are TGTGCCAGCACCAAAACAGTGAACACTGAAGCTTTCTTT. Its translation: CASTKTVNTEAFF.

The chain has TRBV5-4 and TRBJ1-4, with D perhaps TRBD1 (6 bases). The V end lost 0 bases, the J end lost 5 bases, and 14 bases lay between the germline ends. CDR3 length equals 16 residues. The germline CDR1 and CDR2 sequences are SGHNT and YYREEE (reference sequence). CDR3 in amino acids: CASSLGQGRGNEKLFF. CDR3 in DNA: TGTGCCAGCAGCTTGGGTCAGGGAAGGGGGAATGAAAAACTGTTTTTT.

The chain recombines TRBV9 with TRBJ1-2; perhaps TRBD1 as D (5 bases). The germline V gene encodes CDR1 SGDLS and CDR2 YYNGEE. The CDR3 runs 15 residues. The V and J ends lost 4 bases and 2 bases respectively, with 15 bases between them. CDR3 in amino acids: CASSTSRGGNYGYTF. DNA of the CDR3: TGTGCCAGCAGCACCAGCCGCGGGGGGAACTATGGCTACACCTTC.

In this sample, this clone turned up once. The chain joins TRBV5-1 to TRBJ2-3; D call uncertain. V was cut by 4 bases and J by 0 bases, with 12 bases left in between. This CDR3 contains 15 residues. CDR1 and CDR2 (germline): SGHRS, YFSETQ. CDR3 sequence reads: CASSPPGPSTDTQYF. In nucleotides, the CDR3 is TGCGCCAGCAGCCCGCCGGGCCCTAGCACAGATACGCAGTATTTT.

A single count supports this clone. This sequence joins TRBV9 and TRBJ2-5; possible D gene TRBD1, 5 bases. Trimming left V 0 bases short and J 5 bases short, with 11 bases between. This CDR3 is 14 amino acids long. Germline assignment: CDR1 SGDLS and CDR2 YYNGEE. The CDR3 coding sequence is TGTGCCAGCAGCGTAGTCCAGGGTACGGAGACCCAGTACTTC. Residues: CASSVVQGTETQYF.

The rearrangement links TRBV6-1 to TRBJ2-7; D is undetermined. Near its end, the DNA agrees better with TRBJ2-5, so the J call may be wrong. The CDR3 is made up of 12 amino acids. Germline assignment: CDR1 MNHNS and CDR2 SASEGT. Here the CDR3 DNA reads TGTGCCAGCACCCAAGATCGAGGGACCCAGTACTTC. Amino acids: CASTQDRGTQYF.

The gene calls are TRBV25-1 and TRBJ2-2; TRBD1 might be the D (6 bases). Looked up from germline, CDR1 is MGHDK and CDR2 is SYGVNS. Trimming pared 6 bases from V and 7 bases from J, leaving 12 bases between. There are 13 residues in the CDR3. The CDR3 spells CASSPQGIGELFF. CDR3 sequence (DNA): TGTGCCAGCAGCCCTCAGGGGATCGGGGAGCTGTTTTTT.

V usage is TRBV7-9 and J usage is TRBJ2-3; D gene uncertain. Germline V gene sequence: CDR1 SEHNR, CDR2 FQNEAQ (reference sequence). CDR3 length: 12 residues. V was shortened by 5 bases and J by 4 bases, with 7 bases between the two germline ends. CDR3 DNA: TGTGCCAGCAGCCATATTGCAGATACGCAGTATTTT. Amino acid sequence: CASSHIADTQYF.

The gene calls are TRBV11-2 and TRBJ2-5; 9 bases are a match to TRBD1. This CDR3 has 19 amino acids. From germline, CDR1 is SGHAT and CDR2 FQNNGV. V shed 6 bases and J 5 bases; nucleotides not matched to a gene: 22. CDR3 protein: CASRPDGGGQGQARETQYF. The CDR3 nucleotides are TGTGCCAGCAGACCCGATGGGGGTGGACAGGGGCAGGCAAGGGAGACCCAGTACTTC. The full variable domain, rest sourced from reference TRBV11-2 and TRBJ2-5, is EAGVAQSPRYKIIEKRQSVAFWCNPISGHATLYWYQQILGQGPKLLIQFQNNGVVDDSQLPKDRFSAERLKGVDSTLKIQPAKLEDSAVYLCASRPDGGGQGQARETQYFGPGTRLLVL.

This chain links TRBV7-2 with TRBJ1-6; D gene ambiguous. V was clipped by 3 bases and J by 1 base, with 10 bases between them. Germline assignment: CDR1 SGHTA and CDR2 FQGNSA. The CDR3 spans 16 residues. The CDR3 nucleotides read TGTGCCAGCAGCTTGTTAATAGGATCCTATAATTCACCCCTCCACTTT. Its protein is CASSLLIGSYNSPLHF.

V usage is TRBV19 and J usage is TRBJ1-5, with 11 positions matching TRBD1. V was pared by 9 bases and J by 3 bases, with 7 bases of the junction left unmatched. This CDR3 spans 15 amino acids. CDR1 is LNHDA and CDR2 is SQIVND in the germline V gene (reference sequence). This CDR3 is CASPRTGGNNQPQHF. The CDR3 DNA is TGTGCCAGCCCTAGGACAGGGGGCAACAATCAGCCCCAGCATTTT.

As DNA, the CDR3 is TGCGCCAGCAGCTTGGGGAGACTAGCTTTGTACGAGCAGTACTTC. The encoded protein is CASSLGRLALYEQYF. The chain links TRBV5-1 to TRBJ2-7; 7 positions match TRBD2. Trimming took 0 bases from V and 4 from J; bases not matched to a gene: 7. The CDR3 length is 15 residues. CDR1 SGHRS and CDR2 YFSETQ come from the germline V gene.

V gene TRBV7-8 combines with J gene TRBJ1-1; no firm D call. CDR1 and CDR2 (germline): SGHVS, FQNEAQ. V lost 3 bases and J 2 bases, leaving 16 bases between the germline ends. The CDR3 is 16 residues long. The CDR3 protein is CASSFRPRPPNTEAFF. CDR3 DNA: TGTGCCAGCAGCTTCCGACCTAGGCCCCCTAACACTGAAGCTTTCTTT.

The CDR3 sequence: CSVRRVDIQYF. The CDR3, as DNA: TGCAGCGTCCGGAGGGTGGACATTCAGTACTTC. The rearrangement joins TRBV29-1 to TRBJ2-4; tentative D call: TRBD2 (6 bases). The CDR3 loop spans 11 amino acids. Trimming removed 6 bases from V and 8 bases from J, with 11 bases in between. Germline CDR1 SQVTM, CDR2 ANQGSEA.

Details on this clone: The same CDR3 can be traced to other DNA sequences in this sample. This sequence joins TRBV7-9 and TRBJ1-1, with D possibly being TRBD1 (6 bases). Germline CDR1 is SEHNR and CDR2 is FQNEAQ (reference sequence). CDR3 length: 14 residues. Trimming pared 4 bases from V and 1 base from J, leaving 10 bases between. CDR3 residues: CASSSQGGNTEAFF. The CDR3 DNA reads as TGTGCCAGCAGCTCACAGGGTGGGAACACTGAAGCTTTCTTT.

The chain is built from TRBV19 and TRBJ2-1; 14 bases match TRBD2. This CDR3 is 16 amino acids long. CDR1 is LNHDA, CDR2 SQIVND, per germline (reference sequence). V gave up 2 bases and J gave up 9 bases; unmatched junction bases: 6. The CDR3 coding sequence is TGTGCCAGTAGTATAACTGGGACTAGCGGGAGTAGTGAGCAGTTCTTC. Its protein is CASSITGTSGSSEQFF. Using reference TRBV19 and TRBJ2-1 for the parts outside the CDR3, the full variable domain is DGGITQSPKYLFRKEGQNVTLSCEQNLNHDAMYWYRQDPGQGLRLIYYSQIVNDFQKGDIAEGYSVSREKKESFPLTVTSAQKNPTAFYLCASSITGTSGSSEQFFGPGTRLTVL.

This chain uses TRBV18 with TRBJ2-5; D gene uncertain. Gene TRBJ2-7 matches the end of the DNA better, so the J call may be wrong. CDR3 length: 14 amino acids. Germline V gives CDR1 KGHSH, CDR2 LQKENI. In DNA form, the CDR3 reads TGTGCCAGCTCACTAAACTTCGTCAGCGCCGAGCAGTACTTC. It specifies CASSLNFVSAEQYF.

The chain uses TRBV5-6 and TRBJ1-2, with D tentatively TRBD1 (5 bases). The V and J ends lost 4 bases and 4 bases respectively, with 14 bases between them. CDR1 is SGHDT, CDR2 YYEEEE, per germline. This CDR3 has 14 amino acids. The CDR3 sequence: CASSLLTVLYGYTF. DNA of the CDR3: TGTGCCAGCAGCCTACTGACAGTCCTCTATGGCTACACCTTC.

The V gene is TRBV7-9, the J gene TRBJ2-3; tentative D call: TRBD1 (6 bases). V lost 5 bases and J lost 1, with 13 bases in between. CDR1 SEHNR and CDR2 FQNEAQ come from the germline V gene (reference sequence). The CDR3 contains 15 residues. CDR3: CASSPGESRTDTQYF. DNA for the CDR3: TGTGCCAGCAGCCCAGGGGAATCTCGCACAGATACGCAGTATTTT.

The sample holds one count of this clone. The chain joins TRBV6-6 to TRBJ2-7; the D gene is possibly TRBD2 (5 bases). Germline CDR1 is MNHNY and CDR2 is SVGAGI (reference sequence). The V end was cut by 5 bases, the J end by 6 bases, with 23 bases between. The CDR3 has 16 residues. CDR3: CASSHSVETTYFEQYF. The CDR3, as DNA: TGTGCCAGCAGTCATTCTGTGGAGACTACCTACTTCGAGCAGTACTTC.

This rearrangement joins TRBV12-5 to TRBJ2-7; 9 bases match TRBD2. CDR3 size: 17 residues. J lost 1 base, V lost 0 bases, and 7 bases had no gene match. Germline CDR1 is LGHNT and CDR2 is FRNRAP. CDR3 region: CASGLVWGLAFSYEQYF. DNA for the CDR3: TGTGCTAGTGGTTTGGTATGGGGACTAGCATTTTCCTACGAGCAGTACTTC.

This clone turned up a few times. The rearrangement uses TRBV28 and TRBJ1-6, with 9 positions matching TRBD1. Trimming cost V 5 bases and J 8 bases; bases outside gene matches: 7. This CDR3 is 15 amino acids long. Germline loops: CDR1 MDHEN, CDR2 SYDVKM. CDR3 nucleotide sequence: TGTGCCAGCAGTCCCCTAAGGACAGGGGATTCACCCCTCCACTTT. This gives the protein CASSPLRTGDSPLHF.

This sequence joins TRBV5-4 and TRBJ2-5; the match to TRBD2 covers 11 bases. Losses at the gene ends were 0 bases for V and 5 bases for J; bases not matched to a gene: 6. Germline CDR1 and CDR2: SGHNT and YYREEE (reference sequence). The CDR3 spans 16 residues. CDR3 region: CASSLEGLAEGETQYF. CDR3 in DNA: TGTGCCAGCAGCTTGGAGGGACTAGCGGAAGGGGAGACCCAGTACTTC.

This clone turned up a few times. The chain joins TRBV6-5 to TRBJ1-5, with D perhaps TRBD1 (6 bases). CDR3 size: 13 residues. Germline V gene sequence: CDR1 MNHEY, CDR2 SVGAGI. V was cut by 5 bases and J by 5 bases, with 10 bases left in between. The CDR3: CASSRQAHQPQHF. In DNA, the CDR3 is TGTGCCAGCAGTCGACAGGCCCATCAGCCCCAGCATTTT.

The rearrangement joins TRBV6-5 to TRBJ2-6; D not certain. This CDR3 comprises 16 residues. Germline CDR1 MNHEY, CDR2 SVGAGI. Trimming stripped 1 base from V and 0 bases from J, with 7 bases between. The CDR3 nucleotides read TGTGCCAGCAGTTACTACCGTGTCTCTGGGGCCAACGTCCTGACTTTC. Residues: CASSYYRVSGANVLTF.

The V and J genes are TRBV29-1 and TRBJ1-1; 8 nucleotides line up with TRBD1. Looked up from germline, CDR1 is SQVTM and CDR2 is ANQGSEA. The CDR3 runs 13 residues. After removal of 4 bases from V and 2 bases from J, the junction contained 3 bases not matched to a gene. The CDR3 nucleotides read TGCAGCGTTGTCCCAGGGGGCAACACTGAAGCTTTCTTT. Protein: CSVVPGGNTEAFF.